These T cell receptor beta chains were read from a single sample in a study of blood T cell repertoires in COVID-19. Libraries were prepared by immunoSEQ multiplex PCR; TCRdb keeps only in-frame clonotypes and omits some of them. This repertoire shows a few hundred thousand clones, about 80% found once; its top ten account for 3.3%. Material: peripheral blood. These TCRs come from a woman aged 80 or over with acute or convalescent COVID-19. Each CDR3 is given with its conserved first and last residue. The D gene is left open where the match is weak. Size is omitted from some rows. Given values are once, few, many or a class for expanded clones.

d_call	v_call	j_call	clone_size	cdr3_nt	cdr3_aa
-	TRBV29-1	TRBJ2-3	-	TGCAGCGTTAGAAAAGGGGTTAGCACAGATACGCAGTATTTT	CSVRKGVSTDTQYF
TRBD1	TRBV18	TRBJ1-4	-	TGTGCCAGCTCCCCAGGGGGCGGGAATGAAAAACTGTTTTTT	CASSPGGGNEKLFF
-	TRBV7-2	TRBJ1-3	-	TGTGCCAGCAGCCCCAGGGTTACGGACACCATATATTTT	CASSPRVTDTIYF
-	TRBV7-2	TRBJ2-3	-	TGTGCCAGCAGCCCTAGCACAGATACGCAGTATTTT	CASSPSTDTQYF
TRBD2	TRBV5-1	TRBJ2-2	-	TGCGCCAGCAGCTTGCAGCGGGGGAACACCGGGGAGCTGTTTTTT	CASSLQRGNTGELFF
-	TRBV20-1	TRBJ2-1	-	TGCAGTGCTAGTAGTCAGATTGAGCAGTTCTTC	CSASSQIEQFF
TRBD1	TRBV2	TRBJ2-1	-	TGTGCCAGCAGTGATCGCACAGGGGGCAATGAGCAGTTCTTC	CASSDRTGGNEQFF
-	TRBV7-9	TRBJ2-2	-	TGTGCCAGCAGCAGAGGCGAAACCGGGGAGCTGTTTTTT	CASSRGETGELFF
TRBD1	TRBV7-9	TRBJ1-2	-	TGTGCCAGCAGCTCGGACAGGGAAAGCTATGGCTACACCTTC	CASSSDRESYGYTF
-	TRBV6-1	TRBJ1-1	-	TGTGCCAGCAGTGACAGGGGTTCGACTGAAGCTTTCTTT	CASSDRGSTEAFF
-	TRBV19	TRBJ2-1	-	TGTGCCAGTAGTCGATCGGGGTTCGACTCGCAGTTCTTC	CASSRSGFDSQFF
-	TRBV5-1	TRBJ1-1	-	TGCGCCAGCAGCTTGGATGGTGGAGGAAACACTGAAGCTTTCTTT	CASSLDGGGNTEAFF
-	TRBV19	TRBJ2-3	once	TGTGCCAGTAGTATACAGGGGGCGAGGGTAGCGGGAGATACGCAGTATTTT	CASSIQGARVAGDTQYF
TRBD1	TRBV7-9	TRBJ1-5	-	TGTGCCAGCAGCTTTACAGGGGGCAACAAGCATTTT	CASSFTGGNKHF
-	TRBV4-1	TRBJ1-4	-	TGCGCCAGCAGCCAAGGTGGAGACAGTGGTTTATCAAAACTGTTTTTT	CASSQGGDSGLSKLFF
-	TRBV6-2/TRBV6-3	TRBJ2-2	-	TGTGCCAGCAGTTACTCGAGTTCGGAGGGGTTTGGGGACGGGGAGCTGTTTTTT	CASSYSSSEGFGDGELFF
-	TRBV6-2/TRBV6-3	TRBJ2-6	-	TGTGCCAGCAGCGGCCCCTTTAAGTCTGGGGCCAACGTCCTGACTTTC	CASSGPFKSGANVLTF
TRBD2	TRBV11-2	TRBJ2-1	-	TGTGCCAGCAGCTCCATACTGGCTAGCGGGAGCTACAATGAGCAGTTCTTC	CASSSILASGSYNEQFF
TRBD2	TRBV6-5	TRBJ2-7	-	TGTGCCAGCGTCCCTAGCGGGGGGACCTACGAGCAGTACTTC	CASVPSGGTYEQYF
-	TRBV6-5	TRBJ1-6	-	TGTGCCAGCAGTTACTCGAGAGGCGTACCTAATTCACCCCTCCACTTT	CASSYSRGVPNSPLHF
TRBD1	TRBV5-5	TRBJ1-5	few	TGTGCCAGCAGCTTGCTCGACAGGGTCAGCAATCAGCCCCAGCATTTT	CASSLLDRVSNQPQHF
TRBD1	TRBV7-2	TRBJ2-3	-	TGCTCCTCTACCCGGGACAGGGTGTCAGATACGCAGTATTTT	CSSTRDRVSDTQYF